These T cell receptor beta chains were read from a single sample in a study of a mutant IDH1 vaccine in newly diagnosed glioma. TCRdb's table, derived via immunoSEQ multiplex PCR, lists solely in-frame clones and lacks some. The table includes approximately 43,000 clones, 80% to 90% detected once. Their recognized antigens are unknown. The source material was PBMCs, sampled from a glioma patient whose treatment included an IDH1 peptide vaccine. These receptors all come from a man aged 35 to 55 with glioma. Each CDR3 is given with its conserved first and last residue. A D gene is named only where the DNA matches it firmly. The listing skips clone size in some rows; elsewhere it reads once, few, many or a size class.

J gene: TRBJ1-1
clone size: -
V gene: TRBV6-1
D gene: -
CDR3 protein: CAIERGRNTEAFF
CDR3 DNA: TGTGCCATCGAGAGGGGCAGGAACACTGAAGCTTTCTTT

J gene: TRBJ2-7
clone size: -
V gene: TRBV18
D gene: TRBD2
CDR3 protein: CASSPLGAGGGASGSREQYF
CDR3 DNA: TGTGCCAGCTCACCCCTTGGGGCCGGGGGTGGTGCTAGCGGGAGTCGCGAGCAGTACTTC

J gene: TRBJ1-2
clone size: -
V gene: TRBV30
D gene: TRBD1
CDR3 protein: CAWSVGQAGGNTF
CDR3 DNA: TGTGCCTGGAGTGTCGGACAGGCGGGGGGTAACACCTTC

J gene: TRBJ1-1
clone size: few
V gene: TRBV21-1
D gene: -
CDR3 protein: CASSKGGGDRAEAFF
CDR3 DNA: TGTGCCAGCAGCAAAGGTGGGGGGGATAGAGCTGAAGCTTTCTTT

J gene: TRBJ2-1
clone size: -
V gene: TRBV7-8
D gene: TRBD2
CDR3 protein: CASSLEGGSLNEQFF
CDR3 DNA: TGTGCCAGCAGCTTAGAGGGCGGGAGTCTCAATGAGCAGTTCTTC

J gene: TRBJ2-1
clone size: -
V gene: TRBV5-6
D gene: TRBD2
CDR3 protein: CASSAGLAGKRNEQFF
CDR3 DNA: TGTGCCAGCAGCGCCGGACTAGCGGGAAAGAGGAATGAGCAGTTCTTC

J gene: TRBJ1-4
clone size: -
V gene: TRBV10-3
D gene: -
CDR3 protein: CAISESTGQGKLFF
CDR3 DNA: TGTGCCATCAGTGAGTCGACCGGTCAGGGAAAACTGTTTTTT

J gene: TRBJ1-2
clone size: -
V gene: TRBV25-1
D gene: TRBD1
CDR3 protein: CASSPQGARGYTF
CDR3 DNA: TGTGCCAGCAGTCCACAGGGGGCGCGTGGCTACACCTTC

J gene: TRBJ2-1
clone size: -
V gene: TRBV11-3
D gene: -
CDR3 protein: CASSLGNMGAAGYNEQFF
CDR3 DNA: TGTGCCAGCAGCTTAGGAAACATGGGAGCGGCAGGCTACAATGAGCAGTTCTTC

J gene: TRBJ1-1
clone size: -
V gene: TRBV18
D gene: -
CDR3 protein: CASSPGQSNTEAFF
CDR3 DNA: TGTGCCAGCTCACCAGGACAGTCGAACACTGAAGCTTTCTTT

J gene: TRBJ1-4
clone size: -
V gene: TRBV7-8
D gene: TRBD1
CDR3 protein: CASSFSDRGLGELFF
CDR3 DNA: TGTGCCAGCAGCTTTTCGGACAGGGGCCTGGGTGAACTGTTTTTT

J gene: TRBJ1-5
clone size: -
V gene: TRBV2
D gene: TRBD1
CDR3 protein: CASRPGGRSNQPQHF
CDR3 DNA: TGTGCCAGCAGGCCAGGGGGACGGAGCAATCAGCCCCAGCATTTT

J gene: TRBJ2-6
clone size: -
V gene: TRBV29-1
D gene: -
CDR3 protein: CSVVSGTGANVLTF
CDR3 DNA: TGCAGCGTTGTATCGGGCACCGGGGCCAACGTCCTGACTTTC

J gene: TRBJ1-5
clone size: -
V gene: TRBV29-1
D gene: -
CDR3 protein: CSVGNYNQPQHF
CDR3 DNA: TGCAGCGTTGGAAATTACAATCAGCCCCAGCATTTT

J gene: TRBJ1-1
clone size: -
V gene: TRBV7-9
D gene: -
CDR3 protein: CASSSSWGAVNTEAFF
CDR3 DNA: TGTGCCAGCAGCTCCTCGTGGGGCGCGGTCAACACTGAAGCTTTCTTT

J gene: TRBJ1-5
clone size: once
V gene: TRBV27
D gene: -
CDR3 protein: CASRATGAADSNQPQHF
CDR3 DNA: TGTGCCAGCAGGGCCACGGGGGCGGCGGATAGCAATCAGCCCCAGCATTTT

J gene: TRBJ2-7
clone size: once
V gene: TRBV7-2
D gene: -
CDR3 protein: CASSWDTRYEQYF
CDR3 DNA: TGTGCCAGCAGCTGGGACACTAGATACGAGCAGTACTTC

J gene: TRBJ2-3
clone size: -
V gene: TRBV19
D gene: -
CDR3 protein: CASSIPGRTDTQYF
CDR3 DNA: TGTGCCAGTAGTATCCCGGGGCGCACAGATACGCAGTATTTT

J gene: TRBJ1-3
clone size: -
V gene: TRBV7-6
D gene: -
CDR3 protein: CASSLQLSGNTIYF
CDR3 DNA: TGTGCCAGCAGCTTACAGCTCTCTGGAAACACCATATATTTT

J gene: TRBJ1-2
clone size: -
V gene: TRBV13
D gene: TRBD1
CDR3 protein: CASSLYRDRVRNYGYTF
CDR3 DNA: TGTGCCAGCAGCTTATATCGGGACAGGGTAAGAAACTATGGCTACACCTTC

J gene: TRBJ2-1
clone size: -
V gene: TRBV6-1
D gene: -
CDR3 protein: CASSAPRDGGSYNEQFF
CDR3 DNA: TGTGCCAGCAGTGCTCCGCGGGACGGCGGTTCCTACAATGAGCAGTTCTTC

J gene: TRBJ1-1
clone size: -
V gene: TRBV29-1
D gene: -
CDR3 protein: CSVEETEAFF
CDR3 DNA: TGCAGCGTTGAAGAGACTGAAGCTTTCTTT

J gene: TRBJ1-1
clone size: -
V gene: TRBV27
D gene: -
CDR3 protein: CASSLSEDTEAFF
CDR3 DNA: TGTGCCAGCAGTTTATCCGAGGACACTGAAGCTTTCTTT

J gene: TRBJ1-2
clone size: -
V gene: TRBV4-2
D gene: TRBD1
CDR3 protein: CASSPQTGVTDGYTF
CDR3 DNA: TGTGCCAGCAGCCCCCAGACAGGGGTGACGGATGGCTACACCTTC

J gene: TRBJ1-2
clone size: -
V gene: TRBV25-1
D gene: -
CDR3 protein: CASSDLLRGPSTF
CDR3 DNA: TGTGCCAGCAGTGACCTACTTCGGGGACCTAGCACCTTC

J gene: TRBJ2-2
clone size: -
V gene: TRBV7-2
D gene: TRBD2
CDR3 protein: CASSSASGRNTGELFF
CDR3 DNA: TGTGCCAGCAGCTCCGCTAGCGGGAGGAACACCGGGGAGCTGTTTTTT

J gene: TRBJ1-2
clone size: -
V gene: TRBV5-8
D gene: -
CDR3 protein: CASSLDTNNYGYTF
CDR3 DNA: TGTGCCAGCAGCTTGGACACAAATAACTATGGCTACACCTTC

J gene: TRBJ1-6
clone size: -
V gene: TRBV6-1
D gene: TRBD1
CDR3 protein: CASSEPNRGTYNSPLHF
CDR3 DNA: TGTGCCAGCAGTGAGCCGAACAGGGGGACATATAATTCACCCCTCCACTTT

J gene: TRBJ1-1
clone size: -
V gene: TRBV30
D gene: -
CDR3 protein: CAWSVNQNTEAFF
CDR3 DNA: TGTGCCTGGAGTGTTAACCAGAACACTGAAGCTTTCTTT

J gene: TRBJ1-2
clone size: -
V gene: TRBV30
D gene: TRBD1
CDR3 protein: CAWGQGDGYTF
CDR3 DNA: TGTGCCTGGGGACAGGGGGATGGCTACACCTTC

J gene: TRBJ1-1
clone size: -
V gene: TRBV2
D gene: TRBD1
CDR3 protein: CASRDRSTGGNTEAFF
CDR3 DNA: TGTGCCAGCAGAGACCGCTCGACAGGGGGGAACACTGAAGCTTTCTTT

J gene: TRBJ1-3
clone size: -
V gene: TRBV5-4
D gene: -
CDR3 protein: CASSRIGGYGNTIYF
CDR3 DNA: TGTGCCAGCAGCCGTATCGGGGGCTACGGAAACACCATATATTTT

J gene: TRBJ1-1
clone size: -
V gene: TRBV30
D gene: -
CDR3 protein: CAWSGGQPSEAFF
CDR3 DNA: TGTGCCTGGAGTGGGGGGCAGCCCAGTGAAGCTTTCTTT

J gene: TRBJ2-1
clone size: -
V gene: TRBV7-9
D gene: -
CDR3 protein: CASSLVALGDEQFF
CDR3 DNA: TGTGCCAGCAGCTTAGTCGCCCTAGGCGATGAGCAGTTCTTC

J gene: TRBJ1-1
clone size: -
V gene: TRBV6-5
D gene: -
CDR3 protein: CASSYSQRNTEAFF
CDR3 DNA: TGTGCCAGCAGTTACTCCCAAAGGAACACTGAAGCTTTCTTT

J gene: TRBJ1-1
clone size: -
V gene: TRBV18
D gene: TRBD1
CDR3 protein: CASSPQGANTEAFF
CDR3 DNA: TGTGCCAGCTCACCACAGGGGGCAAACACTGAAGCTTTCTTT

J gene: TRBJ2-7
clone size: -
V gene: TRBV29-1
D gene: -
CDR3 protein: CSVEVRLTFSYEQYF
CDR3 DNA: TGCAGCGTTGAAGTACGACTGACTTTCTCCTACGAGCAGTACTTC

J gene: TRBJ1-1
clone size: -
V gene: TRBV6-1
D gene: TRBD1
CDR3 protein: CASRQRDRFTEAFF
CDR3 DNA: TGTGCCAGCAGACAGCGGGACAGGTTCACTGAAGCTTTCTTT

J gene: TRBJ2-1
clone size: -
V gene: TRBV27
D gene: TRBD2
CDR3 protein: CASSLSPGGYNEQFF
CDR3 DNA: TGTGCCAGCAGTTTATCACCGGGGGGGTACAATGAGCAGTTCTTC

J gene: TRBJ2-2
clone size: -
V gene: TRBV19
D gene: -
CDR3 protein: CASSIRGVNTGELFF
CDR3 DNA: TGTGCCAGTAGTATTAGGGGCGTGAACACCGGGGAGCTGTTTTTT

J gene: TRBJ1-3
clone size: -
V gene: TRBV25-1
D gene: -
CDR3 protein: CASSARGLDSGNTIYF
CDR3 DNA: TGTGCCAGCAGTGCCCGTGGGTTAGACTCTGGAAACACCATATATTTT

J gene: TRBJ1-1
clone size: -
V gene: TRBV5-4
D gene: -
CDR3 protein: CASSPTFRGNTEAFF
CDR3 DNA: TGTGCCAGCAGCCCGACTTTTAGGGGAAACACTGAAGCTTTCTTT

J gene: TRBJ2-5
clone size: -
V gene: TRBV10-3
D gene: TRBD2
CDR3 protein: CAISDSSGSQETQYF
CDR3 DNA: TGTGCCATCAGTGACTCTAGCGGGAGCCAAGAGACCCAGTACTTC